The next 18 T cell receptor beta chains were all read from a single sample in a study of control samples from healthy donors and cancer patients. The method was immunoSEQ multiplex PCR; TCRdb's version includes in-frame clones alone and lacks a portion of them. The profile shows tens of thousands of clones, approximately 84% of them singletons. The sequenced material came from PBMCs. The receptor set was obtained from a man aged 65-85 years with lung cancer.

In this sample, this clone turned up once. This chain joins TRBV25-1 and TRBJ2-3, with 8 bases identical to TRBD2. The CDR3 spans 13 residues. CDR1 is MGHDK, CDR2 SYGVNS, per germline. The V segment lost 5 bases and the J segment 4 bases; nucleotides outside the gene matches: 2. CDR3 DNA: TGTGCCAGCAGTCCGGGGGGGCCAGATACGCAGTATTTT. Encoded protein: CASSPGGPDTQYF.

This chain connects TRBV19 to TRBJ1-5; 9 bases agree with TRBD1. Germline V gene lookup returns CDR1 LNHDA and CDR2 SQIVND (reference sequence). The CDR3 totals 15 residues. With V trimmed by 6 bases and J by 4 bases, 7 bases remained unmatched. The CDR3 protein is CASRGYRGQNQPQHF. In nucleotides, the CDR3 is TGTGCCAGTAGGGGGTACAGGGGGCAAAATCAGCCCCAGCATTTT.

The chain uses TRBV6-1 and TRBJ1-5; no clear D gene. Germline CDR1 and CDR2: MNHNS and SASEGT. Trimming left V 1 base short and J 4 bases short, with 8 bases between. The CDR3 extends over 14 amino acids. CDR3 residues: CASSEGSRNQPQHF. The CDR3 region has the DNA TGTGCCAGCAGTGAAGGGAGCAGAAATCAGCCCCAGCATTTT.

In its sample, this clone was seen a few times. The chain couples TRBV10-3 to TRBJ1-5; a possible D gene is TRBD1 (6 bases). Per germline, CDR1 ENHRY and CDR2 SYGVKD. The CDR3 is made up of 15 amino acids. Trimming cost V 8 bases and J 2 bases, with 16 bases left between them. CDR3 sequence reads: CAIQRGGGGNQPQHF. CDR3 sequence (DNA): TGTGCCATCCAGAGGGGGGGAGGCGGCAATCAGCCCCAGCATTTT.

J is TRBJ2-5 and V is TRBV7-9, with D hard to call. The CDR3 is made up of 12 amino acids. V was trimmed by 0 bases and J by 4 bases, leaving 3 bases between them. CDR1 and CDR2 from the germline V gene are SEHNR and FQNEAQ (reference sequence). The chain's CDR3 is CASSLARETQYF. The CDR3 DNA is TGTGCCAGCAGCTTAGCGCGAGAGACCCAGTACTTC.

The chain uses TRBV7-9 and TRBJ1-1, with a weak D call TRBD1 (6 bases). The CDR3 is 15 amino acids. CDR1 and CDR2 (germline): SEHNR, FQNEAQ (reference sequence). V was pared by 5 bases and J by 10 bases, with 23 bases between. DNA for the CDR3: TGTGCCAGCAGCGATTGGGACAAACTTTTGCGTGGAGCTTTCTTT. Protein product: CASSDWDKLLRGAFF.

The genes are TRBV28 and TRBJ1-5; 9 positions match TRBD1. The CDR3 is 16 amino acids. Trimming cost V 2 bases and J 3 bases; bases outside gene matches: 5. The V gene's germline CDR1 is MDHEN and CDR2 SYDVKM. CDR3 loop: CASSLGTGFFNQPQHF. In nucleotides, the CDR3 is TGTGCCAGCAGTTTAGGGACAGGGTTCTTCAATCAGCCCCAGCATTTT.

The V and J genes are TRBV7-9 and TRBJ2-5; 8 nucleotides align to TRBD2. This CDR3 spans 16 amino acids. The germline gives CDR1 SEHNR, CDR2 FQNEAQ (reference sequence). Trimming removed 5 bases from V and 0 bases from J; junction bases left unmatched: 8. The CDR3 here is CASSGSPGGYQETQYF. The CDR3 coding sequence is TGTGCCAGCAGCGGTTCGCCGGGGGGGTACCAAGAGACCCAGTACTTC.

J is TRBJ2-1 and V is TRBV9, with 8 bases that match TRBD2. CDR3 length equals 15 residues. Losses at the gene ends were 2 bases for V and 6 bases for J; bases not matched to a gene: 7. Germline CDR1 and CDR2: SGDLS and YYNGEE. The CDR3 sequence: CASSVSGTSVNEQFF. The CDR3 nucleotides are TGTGCCAGCAGCGTCTCCGGGACTAGTGTCAATGAGCAGTTCTTC.

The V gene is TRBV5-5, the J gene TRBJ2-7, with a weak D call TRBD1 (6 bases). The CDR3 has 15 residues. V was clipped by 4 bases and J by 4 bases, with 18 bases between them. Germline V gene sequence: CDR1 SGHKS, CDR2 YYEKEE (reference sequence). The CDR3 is CASSNAVRGSYEQYF. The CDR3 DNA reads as TGTGCCAGCAGCAATGCGGTCAGGGGCTCATACGAGCAGTACTTC.

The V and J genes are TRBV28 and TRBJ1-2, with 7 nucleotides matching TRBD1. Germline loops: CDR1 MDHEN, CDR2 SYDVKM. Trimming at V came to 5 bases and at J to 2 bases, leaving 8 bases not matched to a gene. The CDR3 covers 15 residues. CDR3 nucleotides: TGTGCCAGCAGTCCAAGGGACAGCCGAAACTATGGCTACACCTTC. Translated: CASSPRDSRNYGYTF.

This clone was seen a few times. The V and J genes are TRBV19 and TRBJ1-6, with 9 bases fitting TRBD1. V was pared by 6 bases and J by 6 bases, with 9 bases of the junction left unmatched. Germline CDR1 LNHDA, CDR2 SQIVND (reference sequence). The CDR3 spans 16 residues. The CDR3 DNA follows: TGTGCCAGTAGCCCTAAGCGGACAGGGGCTAATTCACCCCTCCACTTT. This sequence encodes CASSPKRTGANSPLHF. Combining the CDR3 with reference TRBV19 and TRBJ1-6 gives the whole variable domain DGGITQSPKYLFRKEGQNVTLSCEQNLNHDAMYWYRQDPGQGLRLIYYSQIVNDFQKGDIAEGYSVSREKKESFPLTVTSAQKNPTAFYLCASSPKRTGANSPLHFGNGTRLTVT.

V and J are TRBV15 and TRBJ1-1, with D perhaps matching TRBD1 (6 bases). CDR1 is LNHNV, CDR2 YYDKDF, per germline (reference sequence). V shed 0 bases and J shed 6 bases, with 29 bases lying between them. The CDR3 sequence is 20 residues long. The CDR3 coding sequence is TGTGCCACCAGCAGAGATCCGCGCGGGAGGGGACACGGGATTAACGCTGAAGCTTTCTTT. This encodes CATSRDPRGRGHGINAEAFF.

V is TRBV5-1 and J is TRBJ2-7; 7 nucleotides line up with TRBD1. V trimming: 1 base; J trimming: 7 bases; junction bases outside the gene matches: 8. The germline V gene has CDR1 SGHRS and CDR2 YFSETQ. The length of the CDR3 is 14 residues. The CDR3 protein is CASSLKGAEGEQYF. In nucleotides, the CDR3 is TGCGCCAGCAGCTTGAAGGGGGCGGAAGGGGAGCAGTACTTC.

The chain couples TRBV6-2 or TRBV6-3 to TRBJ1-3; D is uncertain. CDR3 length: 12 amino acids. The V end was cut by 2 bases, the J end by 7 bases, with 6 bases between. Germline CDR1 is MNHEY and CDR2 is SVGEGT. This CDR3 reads CASSYPRNTIYF. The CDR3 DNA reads TGTGCCAGCAGTTACCCGAGGAACACCATATATTTT.

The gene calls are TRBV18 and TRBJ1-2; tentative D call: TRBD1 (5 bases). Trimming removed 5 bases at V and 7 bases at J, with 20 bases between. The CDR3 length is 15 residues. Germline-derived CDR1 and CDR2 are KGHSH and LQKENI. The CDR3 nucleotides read TGTGCCAGCTCAAGTCGTGCGACAGATCCTTTTGGCTACACCTTC. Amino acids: CASSSRATDPFGYTF.

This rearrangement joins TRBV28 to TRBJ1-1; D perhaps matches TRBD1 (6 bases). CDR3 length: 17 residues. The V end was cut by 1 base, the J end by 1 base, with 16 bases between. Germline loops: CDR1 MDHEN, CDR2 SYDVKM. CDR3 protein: CASSLSPGQRENTEAFF. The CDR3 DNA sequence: TGTGCCAGCAGTTTATCCCCGGGACAACGGGAGAACACTGAAGCTTTCTTT.

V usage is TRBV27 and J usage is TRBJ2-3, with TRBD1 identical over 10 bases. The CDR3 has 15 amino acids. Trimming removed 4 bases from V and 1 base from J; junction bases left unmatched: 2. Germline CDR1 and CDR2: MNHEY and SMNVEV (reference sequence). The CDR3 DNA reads TGTGCCAGCAGTTGGGGGACAGGGGGCACAGATACGCAGTATTTT. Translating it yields CASSWGTGGTDTQYF.